A selection of T cell receptor beta chains follows, all from one sample in a study of shared clonotypes between healthy human individuals. Clones were read by immunoSEQ multiplex PCR, and TCRdb kept only the in-frame ones, dropping some. The table lists 450,000 to 500,000 clones, roughly 85% of them singletons. Sequencing was carried out using PBMCs. These receptors originate from a woman aged 40 to 50 in good health. Some clones in this sample may be carry-over from other donors' samples. Both conserved end residues are part of each CDR3. The order of the fields is V gene, CDR3 protein.

TRBV19 | CASRETGGGDTEAFF
TRBV6-5 | CASSGPGTDTQYF
TRBV7-2 | CASSLGSGNTQYF
TRBV28 | CASLDNYGYTF
TRBV5-4 | CASSVTGTSSEQFF
TRBV4-1 | CASSQEGDRVGTQYF
TRBV5-1 | CASSPRTAEYSGANVLTF
TRBV27 | CASSIQGFGNEQFF
TRBV2 | CASSEYGDRQPQHF
TRBV29-1 | CSVEEGPMTWGQFF
TRBV18 | CASSLGTLRFYNEQFF
TRBV27 | CASSPRYQTGLFTF
TRBV4-1 | CASSQLQGVNTEAFF
TRBV5-1 | CASSIRLAEYNEQFF
TRBV6-6 | CASSNRGEGPAFF
TRBV30 | CAWSVRGVTVAQYF
TRBV28 | CASSRDSNQPQHF
TRBV11-1 | CASSQNSGSVNEQFF
TRBV4-1 | CASSQGQGVGNTIYF
TRBV7-7 | CASSTDRYTEAFF
TRBV19 | CASRIPRTAGANVLTF
TRBV7-2 | CASSNAGSQETQYF
TRBV6-1 | CASSGRDRGEAFF
TRBV5-1 | CASSLQGAVTEAFF
TRBV30 | CAWNSGTSGMGETQYF
TRBV15 | CATSRDLGAGQPQHF
TRBV5-4 | CASSSGTGGFYEQYF
TRBV27 | CASRLGTSGGRETQYF
TRBV30 | CAWSGIVGSYEQYF
TRBV28 | CASSGGQGNTEAFF
TRBV30 | CAWSVSGDTEAFF
TRBV30 | CAWMPGSSYEQYF
TRBV27 | CASSFGSGRAGETQYF
TRBV7-2 | CASSAQREWVGEQYF
TRBV2 | CASSSIGSATYEQYF
TRBV4-3 | CASSQAGQAIYGYTF
TRBV7-9 | CASSPIEKDRVYEQFF
TRBV2 | CASSELRGQGYEQYF
TRBV5-3 | CARSFPRDSRKFAGANVLTF
TRBV5-8 | CASSLGELAGPYEQYF
TRBV28 | CASSYRTGNQPQHF
TRBV30 | CAWSVRGLPYEQYF
TRBV7-6 | CASSLAGTYPTNEKLFF
TRBV6-1 | CASSENAGGYDEQYF
TRBV11-2 | CASSSGLGTEAFF
TRBV28 | CASAPPGAYEQYF
TRBV18 | CASSPPGPRKEQYF
TRBV7-9 | CASSPGTGGLGTEAFF
TRBV5-1 | CASSWSMVAGGPGETQYF
TRBV28 | CASTRGGATYEQYF
TRBV6-5 | CASTGVYGYTF
TRBV5-6 | CASSLVVGTSYEQYF
TRBV6-6 | CASSLDEPGEAFF
TRBV18 | CASSPLGGRTTDTQYF
TRBV11-2 | CASSSGRWETQYF